The T cell receptor beta chain under discussion was sequenced for a study of shared clonotypes between healthy human individuals. Sequencing used immunoSEQ multiplex PCR; TCRdb keeps in-frame clones, though not all of them. Here the sample spans about 2.2 million clones, approximately 92% being singletons. The CDR3 extends over 13 amino acids. Per the germline V gene, CDR1 is KGHSH and CDR2 is LQKENI. V was pared by 0 bases and J by 6 bases, with 7 bases between. Naive CD8 cells, CD45RO-negative and positively selected for CCR7, excluded terminally differentiated effector memory CD45RA+ cells. The rearrangement links TRBV18 to TRBJ2-3, with D perhaps matching TRBD1 or TRBD2 (6 bases each). The clonotype was recovered from a man aged 18 to 30 in good health. Some clones in this sample may be carry-over from other donors' samples. What was sequenced was naive CD8+ T cells from PBMCs. The CDR3 reads CASSPPGGDTQYF. The CDR3 nucleotides are TGTGCCAGCTCACCACCAGGGGGGGATACGCAGTATTTT.